These T cell receptor beta chains were read from a single sample in a study of blood T cell repertoires in COVID-19. Data came from immunoSEQ multiplex PCR; TCRdb stores just in-frame clones and leaves some out. The table shows under 150,000 clones, with about 77% occurring only once. The sample was peripheral blood. These TCRs come from a man older than 75 with acute or convalescent COVID-19. The CDR3 runs from the conserved cysteine through the conserved F or W. The D gene is left open where the match is weak. Clone size is not always given. Where it is, it says once, few, many or a class for expanded clones.

d_call	v_call	clone_size	j_call	cdr3_aa	cdr3_nt
NA	TRBV3-1/TRBV3-2	NA	TRBJ1-4	CASSQDQTGFPRQEKLFF	TGTGCCAGCAGCCAAGACCAGACAGGTTTCCCACGCCAGGAAAAACTGTTTTTT
NA	TRBV20-1	NA	TRBJ2-7	CSAGDYEQYF	TGCAGTGCAGGGGATTACGAGCAGTACTTC
TRBD1	TRBV12-5	NA	TRBJ1-5	CASGPSDRSSLPQHF	TGTGCTAGTGGTCCTTCGGACAGGTCATCATTGCCCCAGCATTTT
NA	TRBV9	NA	TRBJ2-7	CASSVVHRISYEQYF	TGTGCCAGCAGCGTAGTCCACAGAATCTCCTACGAGCAGTACTTC
NA	TRBV9	NA	TRBJ1-5	CASSAGVNGNQPQHF	TGTGCCAGCAGCGCAGGGGTCAACGGCAATCAGCCCCAGCATTTT
TRBD1	TRBV28	NA	TRBJ1-3	CASSPYPGQGGGNTIYF	TGTGCCAGCAGCCCTTACCCGGGACAGGGGGGCGGAAACACCATATATTTT
NA	TRBV12-3/TRBV12-4	NA	TRBJ1-2	CASSKYGAHGYTF	TGTGCCAGCAGTAAATATGGGGCTCATGGCTACACCTTC
NA	TRBV7-2	NA	TRBJ2-7	CASSLYRGAGYEQYF	TGTGCCAGCAGCTTATATCGGGGGGCCGGCTACGAGCAGTACTTC
TRBD1	TRBV5-6	NA	TRBJ2-7	CASSLGTGDEQYF	TGTGCCAGCAGCCTAGGCACAGGGGACGAGCAGTACTTC
NA	TRBV12-3/TRBV12-4	NA	TRBJ2-4	CASSSGPRDPQYF	TGTGCCAGCAGTTCAGGGCCCAGGGATCCTCAGTACTTC
TRBD1	TRBV10-3	NA	TRBJ2-1	CAISSSRTGANEQFF	TGTGCCATCTCTTCCTCTAGGACAGGGGCCAATGAGCAGTTCTTC
TRBD1	TRBV18	NA	TRBJ2-5	CASSPGQGRQETQYF	TGTGCCAGCTCACCGGGACAGGGTCGGCAAGAGACCCAGTACTTC
TRBD1	TRBV5-1	once	TRBJ1-3	CASSLTTGTGSGNTIYF	TGCGCCAGCAGCTTAACTACCGGGACAGGGTCTGGAAACACCATATATTTT
TRBD1	TRBV7-9	NA	TRBJ1-6	CASSYGQGISPLHF	TGTGCCAGCAGCTACGGACAGGGGATTTCACCCCTCCACTTT
NA	TRBV12-3/TRBV12-4	few	TRBJ2-2	CASSFIESGELFF	TGTGCCAGCAGTTTTATCGAGTCCGGGGAGCTGTTTTTT
TRBD1	TRBV10-3	few	TRBJ2-7	CATRDRLSVDEQYF	TGTGCCACCCGGGACAGGTTGAGTGTCGACGAGCAGTACTTC
NA	TRBV18	NA	TRBJ2-2	CASSPPIGVNTGELFF	TGTGCCAGCTCACCACCGATAGGGGTTAACACCGGGGAGCTGTTTTTT
NA	TRBV5-5	NA	TRBJ1-1	CASSFRTEEAFF	TGTGCCAGCAGCTTTAGGACAGAGGAAGCTTTCTTT
NA	TRBV15	NA	TRBJ1-1	CATSRSDRNTEAFF	TGTGCCACCAGCAGGAGTGACAGGAACACTGAAGCTTTCTTT
TRBD1	TRBV29-1	NA	TRBJ2-2	CSVLNTGTGAWGELFF	TGCAGCGTCCTAAACACCGGGACAGGGGCCTGGGGGGAGCTGTTTTTT
TRBD1	TRBV6-6	NA	TRBJ1-4	CASNTGGSNEKLFF	TGTGCCAGCAATACAGGGGGCTCTAATGAAAAACTGTTTTTT
TRBD1	TRBV10-3	once	TRBJ2-3	CAASSTGLSTDTQYF	TGTGCCGCGTCGTCGACAGGGCTAAGCACAGATACGCAGTATTTT
TRBD1	TRBV7-2	NA	TRBJ2-5	CASSLDRGLETQYF	TGTGCCAGCAGCTTAGACAGGGGGCTGGAGACCCAGTACTTC
TRBD1	TRBV9	NA	TRBJ2-7	CASSPTAGTGFHEQYF	TGTGCCAGCAGCCCTACCGCCGGGACAGGGTTCCACGAGCAGTACTTC
NA	TRBV3-1/TRBV3-2	NA	TRBJ2-5	CASSKVQEETQYF	TGTGCCAGCAGCAAGGTTCAGGAAGAGACCCAGTACTTC
TRBD2	TRBV30	NA	TRBJ2-3	CAWRGTSLTDTQYF	TGTGCCTGGAGGGGGACTAGCCTCACAGATACGCAGTATTTT
NA	TRBV7-9	many	TRBJ1-2	CASGRGGNYGYTF	TGTGCCAGCGGGCGGGGAGGTAACTATGGCTACACCTTC
NA	TRBV5-1	NA	TRBJ1-3	CASSPTTGNTIYF	TGCGCCAGCAGCCCGACAACTGGAAACACCATATATTTT
TRBD1	TRBV7-2	NA	TRBJ1-5	CASSLANRGLNQPQHF	TGTGCCAGCAGCTTAGCTAACAGGGGCCTCAATCAGCCCCAGCATTTT
TRBD2	TRBV10-3	NA	TRBJ2-1	CAISKISGLAGGPNRVYNEQFF	TGTGCCATCAGCAAAATCTCCGGACTAGCGGGGGGACCCAACCGCGTATACAATGAGCAGTTCTTC
TRBD2	TRBV3-1/TRBV3-2	NA	TRBJ2-7	CASRGTSTYEQYF	TGTGCCAGCAGGGGGACTAGCACATACGAGCAGTACTTC
NA	TRBV19	NA	TRBJ2-2	CASRRGGTYTGELFF	TGTGCCAGTCGGAGGGGGGGGACCTACACCGGGGAGCTGTTTTTT
TRBD1	TRBV10-3	NA	TRBJ2-1	CATLDRVDYNEQFF	TGTGCCACTCTGGACAGGGTGGACTACAATGAGCAGTTCTTC
NA	TRBV5-6	NA	TRBJ1-5	CASSLGGQTQPQHF	TGTGCCAGCAGCTTGGGGGGGCAGACGCAGCCCCAGCATTTT
NA	TRBV4-1	once	TRBJ2-1	CASSPQQGLNEQFF	TGCGCCAGCAGCCCCCAACAGGGTTTAAATGAGCAGTTCTTC